The sequence of this T cell receptor beta chain was determined in a study of blood T cell repertoires in COVID-19. Study background: Donors in the United States, Italy and Spain gave samples during acute or convalescent COVID-19. Sample material is recorded as cDNA or gDNA derived from T cells, B-cell-depleted T cells, or PBMCs.

This clone was seen only once. Original handling: From reference gene primer amplification, estimates of nucleated cell counts were derived. Assay: immunoSEQ multiplex PCR; the TCRdb copy retains only in-frame clones and omits some. Clone size and the V and J calls come from that table; the DNA yielded D and trimming. The data contain under 150,000 clones, around 78% of them singletons. This receptor was taken from a human donor in a cohort sampled during active COVID-19. Sequencing input: peripheral blood.

The CDR3 DNA follows: TGTGCCAGCAGTGAACGTAGCGGGGGGTACACAGATACGCAGTATTTT. Its translation is CASSERSGGYTDTQYF. This chain links TRBV2 with TRBJ2-3; TRBD2 matches 10 bases. Germline CDR1 is SNHLY and CDR2 is FYNNEI. Trimming removed 2 bases from V and 2 bases from J; junction bases left unmatched: 4. CDR3 size: 16 residues.